This T cell receptor (beta chain) came from a study of blood T cell repertoires in COVID-19. Authors' data handling: The authors estimated nucleated cell counts from reference gene primer amplification. The data were produced by immunoSEQ multiplex PCR, yet TCRdb's version contains in-frame clones alone and is incomplete. V, J and clone size reflect that table, while D and trimming were determined from the DNA. This table has more than 450,000 clones, about 85% appearing once. CDR1 and CDR2 (germline): LNHDA, SQIVND (reference sequence). V was clipped by 5 bases and J by 4 bases; unmatched bases: 9. The CDR3 spans 17 residues. Participants, about 18 to 90 years old, spanned about 26 US areas. This clone has just one count.

This chain uses TRBV19 with TRBJ1-4, with TRBD1 matching 11 bases. Source material: PBMCs or T cells enriched from blood (not recorded which). The clonotype was recovered from a woman aged 18-35 years who had recovered from COVID-19. This chain's CDR3 is CASSPVGQGAYNEKLFF. The CDR3 coding sequence is TGTGCCAGTAGTCCAGTTGGACAGGGGGCGTATAATGAAAAACTGTTTTTT.